Listed here is a single T cell receptor beta chain. What it binds is unknown. Purified naive CD4+ T cells were depleted of CD25+ Tregs. General observations from the study: The TCR gene usage of tumor memory CD4+ T cells clustered together with blood and lymph node memory CD4+ cells and with lymph node naive CD4+ cells. Tumor Treg TCRs overlapped most with tumor naive CD4+ cells.

TCRdb processed the 5' RACE reads anew with MiXCR; each CDR3 protein has one entry. Found here are approximately 12,000 distinct CDR3 sequences, more than 45% of them singletons; the top ten hold around 11%. This CDR3 is 15 amino acids long. V lost 2 bases to trimming and J lost 6 bases, with 15 bases between them. CDR1 is SGHTA and CDR2 is FQGNSA in the germline V gene. The receptor was isolated from a female donor with breast cancer. The rearrangement joins TRBV7-2 to TRBJ2-3, with D possibly matching TRBD1 (5 bases). Material for sequencing was tumor-infiltrating naive CD4+ T cells sorted from the breast tumor. The subset here: naive CD4+ T cells, CD4+CD45RA+CD25-. The CDR3 loop is CASSLNAEGVDTQYF. CDR3 sequence (DNA): TGTGCCAGCAGCTTAAACGCGGAAGGGGTTGATACGCAGTATTTT. The variable domain in full, with the rest retrieved from reference TRBV7-2 and TRBJ2-3, is GAGVSQSPSNKVTEKGKDVELRCDPISGHTALYWYRQSLGQGLEFLIYFQGNSAPDKSGLPSDRFSAERTGGSVSTLTIQRTQQEDSAVYLCASSLNAEGVDTQYFGPGTRLTVL.